This T cell receptor (beta chain) was documented in a study of T cells after yellow fever vaccination. Study as a whole: The authors prepared low-cell-number fractions using SMART-Seq v4 Ultra Low Input. General study findings and limits: FACS-sorted repertoires might harbor abundant contaminating clonotypes from the bulk population. Boosting was followed by the reappearance of most primary-vaccination clones (approximately 97% CD4, 85% to 90% CD8).

Germline trimming cut 4 bases from V and 6 bases from J; bases unmatched to any gene: 6. Germline CDR1 is SEHNR and CDR2 is FQNEAQ (reference sequence). This CDR3 region has 14 residues. Making TCR cDNA involved 5'RACE template switching, which added UMIs and a universal primer site. Each CDR3 protein gets one entry after TCRdb re-called the 5' RACE reads with MiXCR. The sample comprises 280,000 or so distinct CDR3 sequences, 8.5% to 10% of which are singletons, and approximately 3.3% rests with the top ten. This clonotype came up many times. The antigen is not known. The rearrangement joins TRBV7-9 to TRBJ2-3, with 8 bases identical to TRBD2. This TCR came from a man aged 18 to 35 who received the YFV17D yellow fever vaccine. The sample in question was CD4+ T cells sorted from PBMCs, obtained 5 days after the yellow fever booster vaccination. CDR3 nucleotides: TGTGCCAGCAGCTCCGGGACTAGGGGGGATACGCAGTATTTT. Protein: CASSSGTRGDTQYF.